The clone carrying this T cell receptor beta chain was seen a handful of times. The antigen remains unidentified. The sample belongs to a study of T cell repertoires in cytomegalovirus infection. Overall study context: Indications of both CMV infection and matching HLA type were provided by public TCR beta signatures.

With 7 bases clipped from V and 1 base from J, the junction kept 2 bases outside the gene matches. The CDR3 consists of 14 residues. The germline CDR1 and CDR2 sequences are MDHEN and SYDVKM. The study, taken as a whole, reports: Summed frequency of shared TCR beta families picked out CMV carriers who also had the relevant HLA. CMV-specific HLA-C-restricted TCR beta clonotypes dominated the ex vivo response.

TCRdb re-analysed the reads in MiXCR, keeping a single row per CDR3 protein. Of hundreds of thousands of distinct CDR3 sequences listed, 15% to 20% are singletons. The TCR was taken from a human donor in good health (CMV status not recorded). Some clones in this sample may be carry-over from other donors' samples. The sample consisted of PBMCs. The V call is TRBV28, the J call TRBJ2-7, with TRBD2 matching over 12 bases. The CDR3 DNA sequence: TGTGCCAGCACAACTAGCGGGGGGTCCTACGAGCAGTACTTC. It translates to CASTTSGGSYEQYF.